This T cell receptor (beta chain) was sequenced during a study of regulatory T cells in long-lasting Graves disease (dated by TCRdb to 2020 to 2022). Concerning the study at large: Patients with newly diagnosed Graves' disease had been on antithyroid drugs for under 3 months. Patients with persistent Graves' disease were compared with patients with newly diagnosed Graves' disease using TCR sequencing and RNA sequencing of peripheral blood. The study was conducted in China and was registered as a clinical trial. A total of 33 samples were covered by TCR sequencing, comprising approximately 13 persistent and around 20 newly diagnosed Graves' disease patients. Summary of the overall study and its limitations: The study examined only peripheral blood because the primary lesion, thyroid tissue, could not be accessed. Only the TCR beta chain was sequenced and analyzed. As a limitation, the authors acknowledged that the small sample size may reduce accuracy. Patients with persistent disease shared more public clonotypes (roughly 2,900) than newly diagnosed patients did (966). Compared with newly diagnosed patients, patients with persistent Graves' disease had lower TCR Shannon entropy and fewer highly expanded clones, which suggests clonal expansion. Preferential use of TRBV28, TRBJ1-2 and TRBJ2-5 was observed in persistent disease, whereas TRBV20-1 and TRBJ2-1 were favored in newly diagnosed disease.

What the time point label conveys for this sample: newly diagnosed GD, antithyroid drugs for less than 3 months. RNA was extracted from PBMCs in TRIzol for both TCR sequencing and RNA sequencing. The diagnosis of Graves' disease was made according to American Thyroid Association guidelines. Patients for the study were recruited at an endocrinology department in Xi'an, China. Each patient gave approximately 8.8 milliliters of peripheral blood, collected in an EDTA anticoagulant tube. Ficoll Paque Plus density gradient separation was used to isolate PBMCs, and no further T cell sorting was done. An Agilent 2100 Bioanalyzer and agarose gel were used to assess RNA quality, and a NanoDrop 2000 was used to measure RNA concentration. Receptors were amplified or captured by multiplex PCR. Data came from an Illumina HiSeq 4000. CDR3 regions were amplified by Arm-PCR with iRepertoire HTBI primers to construct TCR beta libraries. Before sequencing, the PCR products went through gel purification. The published analysis was carried out like this. Gene usage analysis of CDR3 amino acid clonotypes used the approximately 62 TRBV and 11 to 15 TRBJ segments found across samples. COPE and FqMerger were used to merge filtered high-quality paired reads into contigs. BLAST was used to align contigs to IMGT TRBV, TRBD and TRBJ reference genes, with CDR3 defined following IMGT. Any clonotype with a frequency above 0.1% was counted as a highly expanded clone. Repertoire diversity was measured by Shannon entropy, and V-J evenness by the Gini coefficient. Clonotypes shared by more than one individual were considered public. TCRdb itself trimmed the public reads at Q25 with fastp, ran MiXCR and retained productive beta chains. Rows are unified per CDR3 protein, each entry keeping the most common DNA and genes. V and J calls and clone size were set by TCRdb, not the authors. The sample table contains 400,000 to 550,000 distinct CDR3 sequences; only one count was recorded for 16% of them. The top ten hold roughly 10% of the sample.

This clonotype was seen ten or more times. Its target antigen remains unknown. No base-level quality is on record; no much larger clone is a single base apart. V is pruned by 1 base and J by 7 bases, leaving 6 bases of the junction without a gene match. CDR1 DFQATT and CDR2 SNEGSKA are derived from the germline V gene (reference sequence). The CDR3 has 13 amino acids, counting the end cysteine and phenylalanine. The CDR3 DNA has 39 bases and is translated from base 1. These data were also filed under a second study, of T cells in Graves' hyperthyroidism and ophthalmopathy. That second publication adds: Stable Graves' hyperthyroidism was defined as no progression to ophthalmopathy during 18 months of follow-up. Hyperthyroidism patients were newly diagnosed, with disease duration under 2 months, and aged 18 to 65 years. Exclusion was applied to patients with uncontrolled infections, other autoimmune diseases, pregnancy or lactation. Diagnoses were based on clinical symptoms, serum thyroxine and TRAb, thyroid ultrasound and orbital computed tomography. The TCR CDR3 was subjected to a first round of RT-PCR using the HTBI primer set and the Qiagen OneStep RT-PCR kit. Most expanded thyroid clonotypes (frequency above 0.001) were also detected in blood, suggesting blood repertoires may reflect thyroid immune responses. A model built on a 13 V-J signature distinguished ophthalmopathy from stable hyperthyroidism, reaching roughly 88% sensitivity and 81.08% specificity in cross-validation and 80%/75% in testing. In validation, progression to ophthalmopathy was predicted by the model with almost 71% sensitivity and 72.22% specificity, a median of approximately 6.5 months before onset. A discovery cohort of around 98 patients, approximately 45 with Graves' ophthalmopathy and approximately 55 with stable Graves' hyperthyroidism, was used to find distinguishing TCR V-J signatures. Prospective prediction of ophthalmopathy was tested in an independent validation cohort consisting of 18 to 20 hyperthyroidism patients and more than 15 patients who later progressed to ophthalmopathy. For training and testing, the approximately 92 patients in the discovery cohort were randomly divided in a 7:3 ratio. Thyroid tissue and blood T-cell repertoires from roughly six Graves' hyperthyroidism patients were also compared in the study. Following sampling, methimazole starting at 30 mg daily was given to hyperthyroidism patients, and high-dose intravenous methylprednisolone was given to ophthalmopathy patients. A second multiplex PCR round built the libraries, followed by size selection and purification. Paired-end sequencing of the libraries was performed with 100 bp reads on an Illumina HiSeq2000. SOAPnuke was used to process the raw data, with reads discarded if the reads contained adapters or uncalled bases, had a mean Phred below 15, or lacked an exact constant-primer or identifier match. High-quality paired reads were merged using COPE v1.2.5, and each unique nucleotide sequence was defined as a clonotype. MiTCR v1.1 was used to align the clonotypes against IMGT TRBV, TRBD and TRBJ reference segments. The analysis included only V-J combinations with a frequency above 0.0001, which together covered about 99% of the repertoires. The TCS score was defined as F50 (clonal expansion) divided by E x V (chaos), with BLOSUM62-based TCRdist calculated between CDR3 peptides within each V-J. Welch's t-statistics and random forest reduced roughly 540 V-J features to under 15, which were used in a naive Bayes classifier (R e1071). Sample size was not statistically predetermined, and investigators were not blinded to group allocation. TCR Vbeta CDR3 sequencing of 120 to 150 peripheral blood samples (over 40 ophthalmopathy, approximately 80 hyperthyroidism and around 17 progressor patients) is reported in the paper.

The chain is assembled from TRBV20-1 and TRBJ1-2; 7 bases in the middle match TRBD1. This clonotype was sampled from a woman aged 25 to 39 with Graves disease. Donor details come from another sample of the same person, matched by shared clones. Sequences were derived from peripheral blood mononuclear cells (PBMCs), sampled at new diagnosis, from a patient treated with antithyroid drugs. At the DNA level, the sequence is TGCAGTGCTAGAGCCCCGACAGGGCTTGGCTACACCTTC. Its protein reads: CSARAPTGLGYTF.